The rows below give T cell receptor beta chains drawn from one sample of a study of blood T cell repertoires in COVID-19. Data came from immunoSEQ multiplex PCR; TCRdb stores just in-frame clones and leaves some out. The sample has approximately 320,000 clones, approximately 85% seen once; the top ten hold approximately 7.6%. What was sequenced was peripheral blood. All receptors come from a human donor in a cohort sampled during active COVID-19. Both conserved end residues are part of each CDR3. The order of the fields is J gene, clone size, D gene, V gene, CDR3 DNA, CDR3 protein. D genes are given only for firm matches. Expanded clones get a size class; other rows say once, few or many, or leave the size out.

TRBJ1-2 NA NA TRBV14 TGTGCCAGCAGCCAAGCCTGGGGCCGGGGCTACACCTTC CASSQAWGRGYTF
TRBJ2-1 once NA TRBV19 TGTGCCAGTAGTAGTCGAGTTAGCTCCTACAATGAGCAGTTCTTC CASSSRVSSYNEQFF
TRBJ2-1 NA NA TRBV12-3/TRBV12-4 TGTGCCAGCAAGAGGGGGGGGGAGCAGTTCTTC CASKRGGEQFF
TRBJ2-3 NA NA TRBV18 TGTGCCAGCTCACTACAGGGGGGGCCGGATACGCAGTATTTT CASSLQGGPDTQYF
TRBJ1-1 NA NA TRBV5-8 TGTGCCAGCAGAAAGCAGGGCCACCTGAACACTGAAGCTTTCTTT CASRKQGHLNTEAFF
TRBJ1-5 NA TRBD1 TRBV20-1 TGCAGTGCTAGTAACCCATCAGGGGGCAGTGGGCCCCAGCATTTT CSASNPSGGSGPQHF
TRBJ2-7 NA NA TRBV12-3/TRBV12-4 TGTGCCAGCAGTACCAGGGTAACCGGGCAGTACTTC CASSTRVTGQYF
TRBJ1-5 NA NA TRBV5-4 TGTGCCAGCAGCCCCCGAGGGGGTAGCAATCAGCCCCAGCATTTT CASSPRGGSNQPQHF
TRBJ1-2 NA TRBD1 TRBV6-4 TGTGCCAGCAGTTCTTCCGGGACAGGGATCGGCTACACCTTC CASSSSGTGIGYTF
TRBJ1-4 NA NA TRBV27 TGTGCCAGCAGTTTTATGGACAGCGGATATGAAAAACTGTTTTTT CASSFMDSGYEKLFF
TRBJ1-1 NA TRBD1 TRBV7-3 TGTGCCAGCAGCTTAACCCCACAGGGGCACACTGAAGCTTTCTTT CASSLTPQGHTEAFF
TRBJ1-1 NA NA TRBV18 TGTGCCAGCTCACCGCTCAGCGAGAACACTGAAGCTTTCTTT CASSPLSENTEAFF
TRBJ2-2 NA NA TRBV10-1 TGCGCCAGCAGTGAGTCGGGCAGGGGAAACACCGGGGAGCTGTTTTTT CASSESGRGNTGELFF
TRBJ1-2 NA TRBD1 TRBV5-4 TGTGCCAGCAGCTTGTCCGGGCAGGGGGCGCGTGGCTACACCTTC CASSLSGQGARGYTF
TRBJ1-1 NA NA TRBV5-1 TGCGCCAGCAGCCTTCAAGGGGGGAACACTGAAGCTTTCTTT CASSLQGGNTEAFF
TRBJ2-7 NA NA TRBV5-5 TGTGCCAGCAGCTACGGACAGGGAGGGTACGAGCAGTACTTC CASSYGQGGYEQYF
TRBJ2-6 NA TRBD1 TRBV9 TGTGCCAGCAGCCTGACAGGGTCTGGGGCCAACGTCCTGACTTTC CASSLTGSGANVLTF
TRBJ2-2 NA TRBD1 TRBV12-5 TGTGCTAGTGGTTCTCGGACAGGTTCAAGGGGGGAGCTGTTTTTT CASGSRTGSRGELFF
TRBJ1-2 NA NA TRBV7-2 TGTGCCAGCAGCTTAGGCGGGGTCTATGGCTACACCTTC CASSLGGVYGYTF
TRBJ2-1 NA NA TRBV18 TGTGCCAGCTCACCTGCAGGGGAAAGAAATGAGCAGTTCTTC CASSPAGERNEQFF
TRBJ2-7 NA TRBD1 TRBV18 TGTGCCAGCTCCTCGCAGGACAGGGGGATGGACGAGCAGTACTTC CASSSQDRGMDEQYF
TRBJ2-4 few TRBD2 TRBV25-1 TGTGCCAGCAGTGGGACCGGGGCGGGGGTTGCCAGTGGAAACATTCAGTACTTC CASSGTGAGVASGNIQYF
TRBJ1-1 NA NA TRBV29-1 TGCAGCGTTGAAAGTGGGCAGGGGAAAGCTGAAGCTTTCTTT CSVESGQGKAEAFF
TRBJ1-6 NA NA TRBV19 TGTGCCAGTAGGCGATCGTGGACAGCTGAGAATTCACCCCTCCACTTT CASRRSWTAENSPLHF
TRBJ1-6 NA TRBD1 TRBV28 TGTGCCAGCAGTTTAGGGGGACAGGGCCGATCACCCCTCCACTTT CASSLGGQGRSPLHF
TRBJ1-2 NA NA TRBV3-1/TRBV3-2 TGTGCCAGCAGCCCCCCCAGGAACTATGGCTACACCTTC CASSPPRNYGYTF
TRBJ1-1 NA TRBD1 TRBV9 TGTGCCAGCAGCGTAGGGACAGGGACGAACACTGAAGCTTTCTTT CASSVGTGTNTEAFF
TRBJ1-6 NA TRBD1 TRBV18 TGTGCCAGCTCGCCGAGGGACAGGGCAGGATCACCCCTCCACTTT CASSPRDRAGSPLHF
TRBJ1-5 NA TRBD1 TRBV7-8 TGTGCCAGCAGCCAGGGACAGAGCAATCAGCCCCAGCATTTT CASSQGQSNQPQHF
TRBJ1-2 once TRBD1 TRBV9 TGTGCCAGCAGCGTACAGGGGGCGCCGGCTAACTATGGCTACACCTTC CASSVQGAPANYGYTF
TRBJ2-7 NA NA TRBV6-5 TGTGCCAGCAGTTACTCCGGGGTTAGCTACGAGCAGTACTTC CASSYSGVSYEQYF
TRBJ1-1 NA TRBD1 TRBV9 TGTGCCAGCACCCGTAGGGGGCCGAACACTGAAGCTTTCTTT CASTRRGPNTEAFF
TRBJ1-2 few NA TRBV25-1 TGTGCCACCGAACCGGGGGGCGCGTATGGCTACACCTTC CATEPGGAYGYTF
TRBJ2-2 NA NA TRBV11-3 TGTGCCAGCAGCTCCAGTAGCGGCACCGGGGAGCTGTTTTTT CASSSSSGTGELFF
TRBJ2-3 NA NA TRBV5-1 TGCGCCAGCAGCTTGCAGGGACTCACAGATACGCAGTATTTT CASSLQGLTDTQYF
TRBJ1-5 NA NA TRBV24-1 TGTGCCACCAGTGAGACAGAATTAAATCAGCCCCAGCATTTT CATSETELNQPQHF
TRBJ1-3 once NA TRBV27 TGTGCCACCTCTGGAGGGGGAAACACCATATATTTT CATSGGGNTIYF
TRBJ2-1 NA NA TRBV19 TGTGCCAGTAGCCTCGGACAGAGCTCCTACAATGAGCAGTTCTTC CASSLGQSSYNEQFF